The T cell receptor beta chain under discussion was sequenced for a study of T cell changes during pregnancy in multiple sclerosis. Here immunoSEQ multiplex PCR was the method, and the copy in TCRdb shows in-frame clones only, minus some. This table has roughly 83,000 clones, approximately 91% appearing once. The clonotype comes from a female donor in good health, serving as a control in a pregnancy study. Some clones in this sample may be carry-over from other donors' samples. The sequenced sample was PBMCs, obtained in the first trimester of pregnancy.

CDR3 in amino acids: CATSSDRETTNEKLFF. In DNA, the CDR3 is TGTGCCACCAGCAGCGACAGGGAGACAACTAATGAAAAACTGTTTTTT. The J gene is TRBJ1-4, the V gene TRBV15; 7 bases match TRBD1. J was trimmed by 0 bases and V by 3 bases; bases with no gene match: 4. The CDR3 is 16 amino acids. Germline V gives CDR1 LNHNV, CDR2 YYDKDF (reference sequence).